This T cell receptor beta chain was sequenced during a study of cytomegalovirus exposure and HLA in healthy donors. Study details: Within an early data release were about 85 million unique TCRs drawn from HLA-typed donors. Overall study findings and caveats: Relative to the approximately 660-donor mean, N-insertions were reportedly fewer in an Asian-associated ancestry cluster in a later analysis. In vitro work confirmed that three CMV-associated chains recognize CMV antigens.

The PCR ran on 60 Vbeta and 13 Jbeta primers. The data were produced by immunoSEQ multiplex PCR, yet TCRdb's version contains in-frame clones alone and is incomplete. Counted here are roughly 200,000 clones, around 81% occurring once; the ten biggest clones make up more than 5%. As concerns this clone: Its antigen remains unidentified.

The V segment lost 6 bases and the J segment 7 bases; nucleotides outside the gene matches: 13. Looked up from germline, CDR1 is MNHEY and CDR2 is SMNVEV (reference sequence). The length of the CDR3 is 16 residues. The chain employs TRBV27 and TRBJ2-1; TRBD1 aligns across 9 bases. The specimen was PBMCs. This receptor was taken from a man in his forties or fifties in good health and CMV-seronegative. As DNA, the CDR3 is TGTGCCAGCAGCGGGGGGTTGGGACAGGGCGTAAATGAGCAGTTCTTC. Its protein is CASSGGLGQGVNEQFF.